This T cell receptor beta chain was captured in a study of long-term antiretroviral therapy in people with HIV. The assay, immunoSEQ v3.0, was run at survey level. The sequencing target was 40,000-50,000 T-cell genomes per sample. Only in-frame clones appear in the TCRdb table, and some are missing; sequencing was by immunoSEQ multiplex PCR. The data show 15,000 to 20,000 clones, roughly 70% seen once. The receptor was isolated from a man aged 18 to 30 with HIV. The sequencing here drew on unsorted PBMCs, taken 0.5 years before starting antiretroviral therapy.

The chain's CDR3 is CASSWPRSEAFF. The DNA of the CDR3 is TGTGCCAGCAGCTGGCCGAGGAGTGAAGCTTTCTTT. The genes are TRBV28 and TRBJ1-1, with D hard to call. Germline-derived CDR1 and CDR2 are MDHEN and SYDVKM. This CDR3 is built from 12 residues. Deletions cut 6 bases from V and 7 bases from J, with 12 bases between. The variable domain in full, with the rest retrieved from reference TRBV28 and TRBJ1-1, is DVKVTQSSRYLVKRTGEKVFLECVQDMDHENMFWYRQDPGLGLRLIYFSYDVKMKEKGDIPEGYSVSREKKERFSLILESASTNQTSMYLCASSWPRSEAFFGQGTRLTVV.